The clone carrying this T cell receptor beta chain was found many times. This specimen comes from a study of T cells in Graves' hyperthyroidism and ophthalmopathy. The hyperthyroidism patients had all been newly diagnosed, and their disease duration was under 2 months. Their ages ranged from 18 to 65 years. TCR beta CDR3 regions were amplified from RNA. TCR CDR3 regions were first amplified by RT-PCR with HTBI primers. One entry per CDR3 protein, called by TCRdb with MiXCR from the multiplex PCR reads. The sample shows about 570,000 distinct CDR3 sequences, 14% of them seen only once. CDR1 and CDR2 (germline): KGHSH, LQKENI. The CDR3 contains 16 residues. Trimming left V 0 bases short and J 4 bases short, with 13 bases between.

This clonotype was obtained from a middle-aged woman with Graves' hyperthyroidism. Sequenced: blood. The chain recombines TRBV18 with TRBJ2-1; D possibly corresponds to TRBD2 (6 bases). The CDR3: CASSPPGGLSYNEQFF. CDR3 sequence (DNA): TGTGCCAGCTCACCACCGGGTGGACTATCATACAATGAGCAGTTCTTC.